The 5 T cell receptor beta chains listed next were all sequenced from one sample in a study of shared clonotypes between healthy human individuals. Using immunoSEQ multiplex PCR, the repertoire was profiled, and TCRdb retains in-frame clones only, with some absent. The repertoire holds under 1,900,000 clones, with about 98.5% as singletons. The sample taken for sequencing was naive CD4+ T cells sorted from blood. Subset in this sample: CD45RA+ positively selected. These receptors were collected from a man aged 25-45 years in good health.

The gene calls are TRBV7-2 and TRBJ2-5; no clear D gene. CDR3 length: 15 amino acids. With 1 base removed from V and 2 bases from J, the gap between germline ends came to 11 bases. Per germline, CDR1 SGHTA and CDR2 FQGNSA. This chain's CDR3 is CASSLVPAGQETQYF. The CDR3 DNA is TGTGCCAGCAGCTTAGTTCCAGCAGGTCAAGAGACCCAGTACTTC.

The chain links TRBV7-3 to TRBJ1-2; D is undetermined. CDR1 SGHTA and CDR2 FQGTGA come from the germline V gene. The germline V and J ends were trimmed by 2 bases and 14 bases, with 15 bases remaining between them. This CDR3 has 12 residues. The CDR3 DNA is TGTGCCAGCAGCTTAGCAGCAGCCCCCAAGACCTTC. Encoded protein: CASSLAAAPKTF.

The rearrangement joins TRBV10-3 to TRBJ2-3, with D possibly being TRBD1 or TRBD2 (7 bases each). CDR3 size: 15 residues. Germline CDR1 reads ENHRY; CDR2 reads SYGVKD. With 0 bases removed from V and 5 bases from J, the gap between germline ends came to 12 bases. CDR3 amino acids: CAISESQGEGDTQYF. CDR3 in DNA: TGTGCCATCAGTGAGTCCCAGGGGGAGGGAGATACGCAGTATTTT.

The chain employs TRBV30 and TRBJ1-4; D unresolved. The V gene's germline CDR1 is GTSNPN and CDR2 SVGIG (reference sequence). V was clipped by 4 bases and J by 8 bases, with 8 bases between them. This CDR3 has 11 amino acids. The CDR3: CAWILGEKLFF. The CDR3 bases are TGTGCCTGGATCCTGGGGGAAAAACTGTTTTTT.

The sample holds one count of this clone. V and J are TRBV11-2 and TRBJ1-3, with a possible D match to TRBD1 (5 bases). CDR3 length equals 16 residues. V lost 5 bases to trimming and J lost 0 bases, with 14 bases between them. The germline V gene has CDR1 SGHAT and CDR2 FQNNGV. In DNA form, the CDR3 reads TGTGCCAGCAGCCTAACGACAGCAATCTCTGGAAACACCATATATTTT. This codes for CASSLTTAISGNTIYF.